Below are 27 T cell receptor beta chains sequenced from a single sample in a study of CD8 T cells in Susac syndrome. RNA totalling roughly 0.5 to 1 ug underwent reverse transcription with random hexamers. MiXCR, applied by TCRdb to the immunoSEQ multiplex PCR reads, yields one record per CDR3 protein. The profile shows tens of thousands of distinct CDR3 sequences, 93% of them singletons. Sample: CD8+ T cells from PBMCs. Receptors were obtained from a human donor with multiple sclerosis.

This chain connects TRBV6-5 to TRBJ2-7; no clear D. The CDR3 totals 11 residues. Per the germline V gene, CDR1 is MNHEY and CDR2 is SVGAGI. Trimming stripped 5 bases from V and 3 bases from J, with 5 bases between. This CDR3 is CASSKSYEQYF. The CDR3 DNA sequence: TGTGCCAGCAGTAAAAGCTACGAGCAGTACTTC.

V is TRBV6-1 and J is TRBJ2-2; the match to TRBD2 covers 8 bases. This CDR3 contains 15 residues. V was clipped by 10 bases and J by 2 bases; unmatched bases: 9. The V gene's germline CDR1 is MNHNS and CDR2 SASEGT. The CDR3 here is CATKPGLGNTGELFF. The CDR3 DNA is TGTGCCACCAAACCGGGACTAGGCAACACCGGGGAGCTGTTTTTT.

CDR3 coding DNA: TGTGCCAGCACTCCGGGGCGGGAGTTGGTCGACGAGCAGTACTTC. This gives the protein CASTPGRELVDEQYF. This sequence joins TRBV27 and TRBJ2-7, with 7 bases fitting TRBD2. Germline V lookup: CDR1 MNHEY, CDR2 SMNVEV (reference sequence). The CDR3 contains 15 residues. J was trimmed by 5 bases and V by 7 bases; bases with no gene match: 14.

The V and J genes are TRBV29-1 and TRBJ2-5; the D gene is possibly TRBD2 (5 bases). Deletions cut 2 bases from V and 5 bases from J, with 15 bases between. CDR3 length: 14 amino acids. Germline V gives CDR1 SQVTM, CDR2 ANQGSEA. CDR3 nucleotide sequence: TGCAGCGTTGAAATTCCGGGGTATGGGGAGACCCAGTACTTC. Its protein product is CSVEIPGYGETQYF.

DNA for the CDR3: TGCGCCAGCAGCCAAGAACGGGGGGGAATGAACACTGAAGCTTTCTTT. It translates to CASSQERGGMNTEAFF. The J gene is TRBJ1-1, the V gene TRBV4-3; tentatively, D is TRBD1 (5 bases). V lost 0 bases to trimming and J lost 0 bases, with 11 bases between them. The CDR3 runs to 16 residues. The germline V gene encodes CDR1 LGHNA and CDR2 YSLEER.

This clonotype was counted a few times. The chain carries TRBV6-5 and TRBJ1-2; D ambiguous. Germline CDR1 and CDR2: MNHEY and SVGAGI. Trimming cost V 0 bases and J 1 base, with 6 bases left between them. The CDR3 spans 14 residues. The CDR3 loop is CASSYSADNYGYTF. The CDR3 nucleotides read TGTGCCAGCAGTTACTCGGCTGATAACTATGGCTACACCTTC.

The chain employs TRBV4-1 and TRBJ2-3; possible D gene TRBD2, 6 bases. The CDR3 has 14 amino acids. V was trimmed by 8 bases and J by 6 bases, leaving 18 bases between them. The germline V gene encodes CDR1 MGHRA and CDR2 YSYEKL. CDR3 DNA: TGCGCCAGCGGAGGGTCTGACCTCATGGATACGCAGTATTTT. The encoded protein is CASGGSDLMDTQYF.

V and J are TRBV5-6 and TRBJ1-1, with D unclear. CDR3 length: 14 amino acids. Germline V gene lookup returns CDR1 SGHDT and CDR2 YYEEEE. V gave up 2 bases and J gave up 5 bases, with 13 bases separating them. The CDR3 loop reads CASSFWTGYTEAFF. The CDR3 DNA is TGTGCCAGCAGCTTTTGGACGGGATATACTGAAGCTTTCTTT.

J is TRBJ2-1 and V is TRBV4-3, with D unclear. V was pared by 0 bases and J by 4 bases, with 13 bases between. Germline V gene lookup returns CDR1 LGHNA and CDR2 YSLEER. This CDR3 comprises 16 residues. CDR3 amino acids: CASSQEGPNPYNEQFF. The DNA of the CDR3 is TGCGCCAGCAGCCAAGAAGGACCGAACCCGTACAATGAGCAGTTCTTC.

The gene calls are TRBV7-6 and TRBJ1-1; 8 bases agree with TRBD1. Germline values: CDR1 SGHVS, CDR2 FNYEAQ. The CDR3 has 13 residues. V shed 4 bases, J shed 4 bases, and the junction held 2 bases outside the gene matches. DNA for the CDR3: TGTGCCAGCAGCTCCGACAGGGGCACTGAAGCTTTCTTT. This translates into CASSSDRGTEAFF. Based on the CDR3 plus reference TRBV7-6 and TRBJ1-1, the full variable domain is GAGVSQSPRYKVTKRGQDVALRCDPISGHVSLYWYRQALGQGPEFLTYFNYEAQQDKSGLPNDRFSAERPEGSISTLTIQRTEQRDSAMYRCASSSDRGTEAFFGQGTRLTVV.

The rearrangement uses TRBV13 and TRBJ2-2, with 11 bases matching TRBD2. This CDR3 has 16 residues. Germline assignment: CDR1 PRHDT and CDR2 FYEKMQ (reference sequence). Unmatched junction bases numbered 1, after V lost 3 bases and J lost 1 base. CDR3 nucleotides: TGTGCCAGCAGCTTCGGACTAGCGGGGAACACCGGGGAGCTGTTTTTT. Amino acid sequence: CASSFGLAGNTGELFF. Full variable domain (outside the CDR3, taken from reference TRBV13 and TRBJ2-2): AAGVIQSPRHLIKEKRETATLKCYPIPRHDTVYWYQQGPGQDPQFLISFYEKMQSDKGSIPDRFSAQQFSDYHSELNMSSLELGDSALYFCASSFGLAGNTGELFFGEGSRLTVL.

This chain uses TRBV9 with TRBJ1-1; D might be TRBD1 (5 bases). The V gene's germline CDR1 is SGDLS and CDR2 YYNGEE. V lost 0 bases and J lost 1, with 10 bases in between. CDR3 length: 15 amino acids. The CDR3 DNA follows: TGTGCCAGCAGCGTAGTGGGGGTCAAGAACACTGAAGCTTTCTTT. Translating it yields CASSVVGVKNTEAFF. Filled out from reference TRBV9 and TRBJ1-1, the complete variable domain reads DSGVTQTPKHLITATGQRVTLRCSPRSGDLSVYWYQQSLDQGLQFLIQYYNGEERAKGNILERFSAQQFPDLHSELNLSSLELGDSALYFCASSVVGVKNTEAFFGQGTRLTVV.

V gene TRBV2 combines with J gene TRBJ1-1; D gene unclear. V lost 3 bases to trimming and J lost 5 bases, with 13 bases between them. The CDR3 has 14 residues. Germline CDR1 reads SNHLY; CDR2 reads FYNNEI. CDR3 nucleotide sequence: TGTGCCAGCAGTGAGTCGAAAAGGTCAACTGAAGCTTTCTTT. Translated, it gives CASSESKRSTEAFF.

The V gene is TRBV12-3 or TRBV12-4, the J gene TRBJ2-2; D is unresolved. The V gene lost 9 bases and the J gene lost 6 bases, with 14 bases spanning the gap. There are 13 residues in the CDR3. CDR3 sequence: CASKVLVAGELFF. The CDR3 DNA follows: TGTGCCAGTAAGGTCCTGGTCGCCGGGGAGCTGTTTTTT.

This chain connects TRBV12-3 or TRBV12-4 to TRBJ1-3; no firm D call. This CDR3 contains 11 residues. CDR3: CAFRSGNTIYF. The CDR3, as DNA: TGTGCTTTTAGGTCAGGAAACACCATATATTTT.

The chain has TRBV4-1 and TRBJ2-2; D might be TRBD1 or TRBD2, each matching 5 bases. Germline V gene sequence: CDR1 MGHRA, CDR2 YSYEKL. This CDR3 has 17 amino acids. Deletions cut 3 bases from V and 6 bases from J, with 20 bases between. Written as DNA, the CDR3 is TGCGCCAGCAGCCAGGGGGTGTTTTTCAGGTTCGCCGGGGAGCTGTTTTTT. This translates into CASSQGVFFRFAGELFF.

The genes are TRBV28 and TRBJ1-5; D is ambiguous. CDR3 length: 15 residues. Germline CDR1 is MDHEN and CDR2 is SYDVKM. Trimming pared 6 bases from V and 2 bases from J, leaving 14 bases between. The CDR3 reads CASSDWAPGNQPQHF. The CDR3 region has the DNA TGTGCCAGCAGCGATTGGGCTCCTGGCAATCAGCCCCAGCATTTT. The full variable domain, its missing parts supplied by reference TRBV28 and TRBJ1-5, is DVKVTQSSRYLVKRTGEKVFLECVQDMDHENMFWYRQDPGLGLRLIYFSYDVKMKEKGDIPEGYSVSREKKERFSLILESASTNQTSMYLCASSDWAPGNQPQHFGDGTRLSIL.

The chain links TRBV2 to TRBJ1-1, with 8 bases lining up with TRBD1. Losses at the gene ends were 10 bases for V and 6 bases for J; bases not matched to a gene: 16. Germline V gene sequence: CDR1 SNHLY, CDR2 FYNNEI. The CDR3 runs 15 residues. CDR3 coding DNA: TGTGCCACCTCGGACGCCGGACAGGGCGGCGCTGAAGCTTTCTTT. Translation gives CATSDAGQGGAEAFF. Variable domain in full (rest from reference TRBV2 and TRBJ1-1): EPEVTQTPSHQVTQMGQEVILRCVPISNHLYFYWYRQILGQKVEFLVSFYNNEISEKSEIFDDQFSVERPDGSNFTLKIRSTKLEDSAMYFCATSDAGQGGAEAFFGQGTRLTVV.

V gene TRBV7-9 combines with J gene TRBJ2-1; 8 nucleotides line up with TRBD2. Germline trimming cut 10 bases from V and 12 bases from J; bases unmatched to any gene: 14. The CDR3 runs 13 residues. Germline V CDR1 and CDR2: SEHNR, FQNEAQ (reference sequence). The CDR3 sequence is CATRTSSLNWQFF. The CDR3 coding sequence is TGTGCCACAAGGACTAGCTCATTGAACTGGCAGTTCTTC.

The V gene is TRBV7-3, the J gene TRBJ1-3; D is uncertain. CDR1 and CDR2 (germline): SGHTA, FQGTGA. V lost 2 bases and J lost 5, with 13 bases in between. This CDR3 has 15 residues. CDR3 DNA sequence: TGTGCCAGCAGCTTACTTCATCAACAAAGAAACACCATATATTTT. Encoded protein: CASSLLHQQRNTIYF.

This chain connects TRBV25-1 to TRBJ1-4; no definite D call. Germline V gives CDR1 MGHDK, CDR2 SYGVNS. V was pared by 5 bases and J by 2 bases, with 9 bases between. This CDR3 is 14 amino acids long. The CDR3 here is CASSSWGTNEKLFF. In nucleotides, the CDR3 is TGTGCCAGCAGTTCATGGGGTACTAATGAAAAACTGTTTTTT.

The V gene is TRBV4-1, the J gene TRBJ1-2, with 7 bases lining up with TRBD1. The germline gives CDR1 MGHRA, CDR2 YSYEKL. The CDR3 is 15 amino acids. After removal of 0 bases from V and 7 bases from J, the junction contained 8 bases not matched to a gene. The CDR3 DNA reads TGCGCCAGCAGCCAAGAGATCACAGGGGCTACTGGCTACACCTTC. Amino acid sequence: CASSQEITGATGYTF.

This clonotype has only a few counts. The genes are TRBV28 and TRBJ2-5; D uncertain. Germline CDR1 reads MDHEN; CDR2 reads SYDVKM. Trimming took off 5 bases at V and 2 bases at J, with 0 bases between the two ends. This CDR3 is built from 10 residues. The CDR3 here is CASSQETQYF. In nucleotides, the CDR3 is TGTGCCAGCAGTCAAGAGACCCAGTACTTC.

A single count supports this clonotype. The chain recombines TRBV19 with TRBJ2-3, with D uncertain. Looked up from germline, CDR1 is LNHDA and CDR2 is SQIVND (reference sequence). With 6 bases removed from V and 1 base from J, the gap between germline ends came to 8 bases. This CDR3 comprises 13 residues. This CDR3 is CASRQWGTDTQYF. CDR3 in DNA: TGTGCCAGTAGACAGTGGGGCACAGATACGCAGTATTTT.

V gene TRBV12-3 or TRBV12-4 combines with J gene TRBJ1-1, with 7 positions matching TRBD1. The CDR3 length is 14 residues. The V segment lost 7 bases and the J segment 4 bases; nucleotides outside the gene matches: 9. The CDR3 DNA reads TGTGCCAGCAACTTGGGGCCAGGGGGCACTGAAGCTTTCTTT. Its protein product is CASNLGPGGTEAFF.

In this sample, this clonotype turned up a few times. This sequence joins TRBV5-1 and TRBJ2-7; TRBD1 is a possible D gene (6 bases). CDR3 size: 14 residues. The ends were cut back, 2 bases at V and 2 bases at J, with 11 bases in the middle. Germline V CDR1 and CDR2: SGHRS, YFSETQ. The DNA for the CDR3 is TGCGCCAGCAGCTTATGGACAGATCCCTACGAGCAGTACTTC. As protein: CASSLWTDPYEQYF.

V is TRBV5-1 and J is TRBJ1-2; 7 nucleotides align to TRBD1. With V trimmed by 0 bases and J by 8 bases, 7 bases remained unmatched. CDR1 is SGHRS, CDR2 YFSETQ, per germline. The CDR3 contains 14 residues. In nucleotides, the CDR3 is TGCGCCAGCAGCTTGGGGGACAGCACGGGCGGCTACACCTTC. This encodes CASSLGDSTGGYTF.